A selection of T cell receptor beta chains follows, all from one sample in a study of blood T cells in healthy people across ages. Via MiXCR, TCRdb re-called the 5' RACE reads, giving one row per CDR3 protein. Of some 1,000,000 distinct CDR3 sequences in the sample, less than 25% were seen once. A further study also used this sample, focusing on T cells of mothers and their children.

The sequenced sample was blood. The receptors originated from a girl aged 2-10 years in good health. CDR3s include the opening cysteine and the closing phenylalanine or tryptophan.

v_gene: TRBV4-3
j_gene: TRBJ2-7
CDR3aa: CASSQSSASEQYF

v_gene: TRBV4-1
j_gene: TRBJ1-5
CDR3aa: CASSQVGGGYSNQPQHF

v_gene: TRBV4-2
j_gene: TRBJ1-2
CDR3aa: CASSHVTGADGYTF

v_gene: TRBV15
j_gene: TRBJ2-3
CDR3aa: CATSGTGRITDTQYF

v_gene: TRBV4-3
j_gene: TRBJ1-2
CDR3aa: CASSQDRGSNYGYTF

v_gene: TRBV12-5
j_gene: TRBJ2-3
CDR3aa: CASELATDTQYF

v_gene: TRBV6-2/TRBV6-3
j_gene: TRBJ2-5
CDR3aa: CASSSVAPRGGRKETQYF

v_gene: TRBV20-1
j_gene: TRBJ2-1
CDR3aa: CSAELNNEQFF

v_gene: TRBV7-8
j_gene: TRBJ2-1
CDR3aa: CASSNQGRTYNEQFF

v_gene: TRBV9
j_gene: TRBJ2-1
CDR3aa: CASSAPFGETIAYSYNEQFF

v_gene: TRBV9
j_gene: .
CDR3aa: CASSPPGYPYEQYF

v_gene: TRBV6-5
j_gene: TRBJ2-1
CDR3aa: CACSYGTLLTASSYNEQFF

v_gene: TRBV12-3/TRBV12-4
j_gene: TRBJ2-1
CDR3aa: CASSPGLAPEWEQFF